This T cell receptor (beta chain) was found in a study of breast tumors, draining lymph nodes, adjacent tissues. TCRdb analysed the multiplex PCR reads with MiXCR anew, one entry per CDR3 protein. The sample lists over 20,000 distinct CDR3 sequences; 50% to 75% were seen once. The CDR3 is 14 residues long. Between the trimmed V and J ends, which lost 6 bases and 7 bases, there was a span of 21 bases. Germline values: CDR1 DFQATT, CDR2 SNEGSKA (reference sequence). Ten or more counts support this clonotype. A single base separates this from a much larger clone, so it may be a read error. Specimen: tumor-adjacent breast tissue. The chain combines TRBV20-1 with TRBJ2-5; tentatively, D is TRBD1 or TRBD2 (5 bases each). The clonotype originates from a female donor with breast cancer. Some clones in this sample may be carry-over from other donors' samples. The CDR3 here is CSAGTVIGEATQYF. CDR3 DNA sequence: TGCAGTGCCGGGACGGTCATCGGCGAAGCGACCCAGTACTTC.